This T cell receptor (beta chain) was found in a study of preoperative IRX-2 immunotherapy in early breast cancer. Sample treatment: preoperative locoregional IRX-2 cytokine immunotherapy. Preoperative locoregional IRX-2 cytokine immunotherapy was tested in the phase Ib source study. Sequencing used immunoSEQ multiplex PCR; TCRdb keeps in-frame clones, though not all of them. The table lists 2,500 to 3,500 clones, around 76% of them singletons, with over 9.5% in the top ten. The ends lost 4 bases at V and 5 bases at J; junction bases unmatched: 9. Looked up from germline, CDR1 is LNHNV and CDR2 is YYDKDF (reference sequence). CDR3 length: 15 residues.

The J gene is TRBJ2-5, the V gene TRBV15; TRBD2 aligns across 8 bases. The material was tumor tissue, obtained before IRX-2 immunotherapy. The TCR was taken from a human donor with breast cancer. The CDR3 spells CATSIGLALSETQYF. CDR3 DNA sequence: TGTGCCACCAGCATCGGACTAGCTTTATCGGAGACCCAGTACTTC.